One and the same sample provided the 11 T cell receptor beta chains below, sequenced in a study of shared T cell receptors in the human thymus. Assay used: immunoSEQ multiplex PCR; TCRdb lists only in-frame clones, some missing. In the table there are under 850,000 clones, around 87% of which are singletons. This same sample was also taken into another study, of human thymus T cells.

The source material was thymocytes. Every receptor here comes from a boy in the first two years of life with a congenital heart defect.

The V call is TRBV14, the J call TRBJ2-7, with a possible D match to TRBD2 (6 bases). The CDR3 runs to 15 residues. Germline CDR1 SGHDN, CDR2 FVKESK. Trimming pared 3 bases from V and 5 bases from J, leaving 17 bases between. The CDR3: CASSHTNDGSHEQYF. The CDR3 region has the DNA TGTGCCAGCAGCCATACGAACGACGGGAGCCACGAGCAGTACTTC.

The CDR3 DNA is TGTGCCAGCAGCAAGGAGCGGGGGGCCGAGACCCAGTACTTC. Protein sequence: CASSKERGAETQYF. This chain connects TRBV5-8 to TRBJ2-5; TRBD2 agrees at 9 bases. This CDR3 region has 14 residues. V gave up 4 bases and J gave up 5 bases; unmatched junction bases: 6. CDR1 SGHTS and CDR2 YDEGEE come from the germline V gene.

This chain joins TRBV13 and TRBJ1-5, with no clear D. V lost 0 bases to trimming and J lost 7 bases, with 13 bases between them. CDR1 and CDR2 (germline): PRHDT, FYEKMQ (reference sequence). There are 15 residues in the CDR3. CDR3 amino acids: CASSLGREGWQPQHF. In DNA form, the CDR3 reads TGTGCCAGCAGCTTAGGCCGCGAGGGTTGGCAGCCCCAGCATTTT.

V is TRBV5-4 and J is TRBJ2-3, with D unresolved. V was cut by 1 base and J by 2 bases, with 5 bases left in between. Germline CDR1 and CDR2: SGHNT and YYREEE (reference sequence). The CDR3 contains 13 residues. The CDR3 spells CASSLTDTDTQYF. For the CDR3, the DNA is TGTGCCAGCAGCTTGACAGACACAGATACGCAGTATTTT.

The chain is built from TRBV6-4 and TRBJ2-3; D gene ambiguous. Looked up from germline, CDR1 is MRHNA and CDR2 is SNTAGT. Trimming left V 2 bases short and J 0 bases short, with 6 bases between. The CDR3 spans 14 residues. The CDR3: CASSDQTSTDTQYF. The CDR3 DNA sequence: TGTGCCAGCAGTGACCAGACTAGCACAGATACGCAGTATTTT.

The chain combines TRBV11-2 with TRBJ1-4, with D unclear. The CDR3 extends over 16 amino acids. The V and J ends lost 5 bases and 0 bases respectively, with 13 bases between them. CDR1 and CDR2 from the germline V gene are SGHAT and FQNNGV. The CDR3 DNA reads as TGTGCCAGCAGCCCCCGAGGCGCAGCAACTAATGAAAAACTGTTTTTT. This encodes CASSPRGAATNEKLFF.

The V and J genes are TRBV28 and TRBJ2-7; D remains ambiguous. Trimming shortened V by 1 base and J by 3 bases, and 19 bases separated the two germline ends. Germline CDR1 reads MDHEN; CDR2 reads SYDVKM. The CDR3 runs 17 residues. The CDR3 protein is CASSLSRVQARDYEQYF. CDR3 nucleotide sequence: TGTGCCAGCAGTTTATCACGGGTCCAAGCGCGCGACTACGAGCAGTACTTC.

This clone appeared a single time. The sample holds other DNA sequences that translate to the same CDR3. The chain recombines TRBV19 with TRBJ2-7; TRBD2 agrees at 12 bases. J gave up 1 base and V 5 bases, and 3 bases lay outside the gene matches. This CDR3 is built from 15 residues. The germline CDR1 and CDR2 sequences are LNHDA and SQIVND (reference sequence). CDR3 nucleotides: TGTGCCAGTAGTCCCGGGACTAGCGGGTCCTACGAGCAGTACTTC. This translates into CASSPGTSGSYEQYF.

V is TRBV6-5 and J is TRBJ2-7; possible D gene TRBD2, 5 bases. The CDR3 is made up of 14 amino acids. The V gene's germline CDR1 is MNHEY and CDR2 SVGAGI. Trimming stripped 2 bases from V and 5 bases from J, with 13 bases between. The CDR3: CASSYGWESHEQYF. The CDR3 DNA reads TGTGCCAGCAGTTACGGGTGGGAGTCTCACGAGCAGTACTTC.

This clone was seen a few times. The genes are TRBV29-1 and TRBJ1-1; no clear D. The CDR3 is 12 residues long. V gave up 2 bases and J gave up 7 bases, with 11 bases separating them. CDR1 is SQVTM and CDR2 is ANQGSEA in the germline V gene. In DNA form, the CDR3 reads TGCAGCGTTGAAACCGGGGATCTTGAAGCTTTCTTT. It codes for CSVETGDLEAFF.

The chain recombines TRBV7-3 with TRBJ2-7; 9 bases align to TRBD2. CDR1 is SGHTA, CDR2 FQGTGA, per germline. The CDR3 is 14 amino acids. The V gene end was trimmed by 0 bases and the J gene end by 3 bases; junction bases not matched to a gene: 0. The DNA for the CDR3 is TGTGCCAGCAGCTTAACTAGCGGGAGCTACGAGCAGTACTTC. Its protein product is CASSLTSGSYEQYF. Looking up the rest from reference TRBV7-3 and TRBJ2-7 gives the full variable domain: GAGVSQTPSNKVTEKGKYVELRCDPISGHTALYWYRQSLGQGPEFLIYFQGTGAADDSGLPNDRFFAVRPEGSVSTLKIQRTERGDSAVYLCASSLTSGSYEQYFGPGTRLTVT.